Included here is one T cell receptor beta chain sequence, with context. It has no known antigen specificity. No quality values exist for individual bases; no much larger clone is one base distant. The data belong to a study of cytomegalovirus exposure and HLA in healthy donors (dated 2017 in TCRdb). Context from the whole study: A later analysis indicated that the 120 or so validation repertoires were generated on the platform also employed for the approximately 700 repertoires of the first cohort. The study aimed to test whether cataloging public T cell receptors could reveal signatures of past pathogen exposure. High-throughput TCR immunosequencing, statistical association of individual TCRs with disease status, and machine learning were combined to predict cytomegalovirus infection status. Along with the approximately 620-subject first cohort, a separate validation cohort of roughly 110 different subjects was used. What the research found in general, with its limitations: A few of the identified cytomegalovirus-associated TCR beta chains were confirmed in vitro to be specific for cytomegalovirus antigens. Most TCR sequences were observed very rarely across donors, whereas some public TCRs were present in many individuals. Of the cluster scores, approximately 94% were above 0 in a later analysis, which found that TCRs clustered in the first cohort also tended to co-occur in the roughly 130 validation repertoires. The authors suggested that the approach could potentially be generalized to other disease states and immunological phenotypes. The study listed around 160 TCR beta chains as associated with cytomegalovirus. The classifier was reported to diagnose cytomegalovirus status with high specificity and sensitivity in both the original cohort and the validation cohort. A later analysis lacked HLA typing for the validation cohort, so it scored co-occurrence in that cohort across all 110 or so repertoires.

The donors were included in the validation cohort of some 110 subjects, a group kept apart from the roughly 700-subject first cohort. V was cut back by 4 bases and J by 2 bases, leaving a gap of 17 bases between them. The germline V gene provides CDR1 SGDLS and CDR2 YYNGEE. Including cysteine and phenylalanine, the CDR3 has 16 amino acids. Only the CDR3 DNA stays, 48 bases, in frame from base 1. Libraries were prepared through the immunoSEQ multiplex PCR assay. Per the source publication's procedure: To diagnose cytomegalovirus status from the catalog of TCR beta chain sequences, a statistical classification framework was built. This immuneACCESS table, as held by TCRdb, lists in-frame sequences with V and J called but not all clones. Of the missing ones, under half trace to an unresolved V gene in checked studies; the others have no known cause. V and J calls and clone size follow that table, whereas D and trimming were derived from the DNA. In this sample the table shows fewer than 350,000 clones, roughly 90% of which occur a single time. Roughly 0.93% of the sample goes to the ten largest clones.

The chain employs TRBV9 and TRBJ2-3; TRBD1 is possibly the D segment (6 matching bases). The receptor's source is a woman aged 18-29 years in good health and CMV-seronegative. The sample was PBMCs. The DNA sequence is TGTGCCAGCAGCCCCGGTCCGACAGGAGCCACAGATACGCAGTATTTT. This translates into CASSPGPTGATDTQYF.